These 27 T cell receptor beta chains were sequenced from one sample in a study of graft-versus-host responses after intestinal transplantation. Here immunoSEQ multiplex PCR was the method, and the copy in TCRdb shows in-frame clones only, minus some. The sample records over 75,000 clones, around 90% being singletons. These receptors' targets are unknown. Source: unstimulated CD4+ T cells sorted from spleen or lymph node cells, taken before transplant. The receptors originated from a human donor who was the organ donor for an intestinal transplant.

This clone was detected only a few times. The rearrangement uses TRBV7-2 and TRBJ2-7, with TRBD2 matching over 12 bases. This CDR3 has 17 residues. Trimming took 3 bases from V and 2 from J; bases not matched to a gene: 8. The germline V gene has CDR1 SGHTA and CDR2 FQGNSA. The CDR3 is CASSLGGWTSGAYEQYF. CDR3 nucleotides: TGTGCCAGCAGCTTGGGTGGGTGGACTAGCGGGGCCTACGAGCAGTACTTC.

The rearrangement links TRBV28 to TRBJ1-2; D might be TRBD1 (5 bases). Germline V CDR1 and CDR2: MDHEN, SYDVKM. The CDR3 totals 16 residues. The germline V and J ends were trimmed by 4 bases and 0 bases, with 15 bases remaining between them. CDR3 sequence (DNA): TGTGCCAGCAGTTCCCGAACAGGAGCCGCTAACTATGGCTACACCTTC. Protein sequence: CASSSRTGAANYGYTF.

This chain joins TRBV4-2 and TRBJ2-5; maybe TRBD2 (5 bases). The J call may be in error: the DNA end matches TRBJ2-7 better. The CDR3 has 16 amino acids. Germline V gives CDR1 LGHNA, CDR2 YNFKEQ. The CDR3 loop reads CASSQGDGSTNYEQYF. CDR3 in DNA: TGTGCCAGCAGCCAAGGTGATGGGAGTACCAACTACGAGCAGTACTTC.

The gene calls are TRBV6-6 and TRBJ1-5; D is perhaps TRBD1 (6 bases). The CDR3 spans 16 residues. Germline V CDR1 and CDR2: MNHNY, SVGAGI (reference sequence). The V gene lost 0 bases and the J gene lost 7 bases, with 16 bases spanning the gap. Here the CDR3 reads CASSYSRQGRGQPQHF. The CDR3 DNA reads TGTGCCAGCAGTTACTCGCGGCAAGGGAGGGGGCAGCCCCAGCATTTT.

The chain joins TRBV6-5 to TRBJ1-1, with D uncertain. Germline V gene lookup returns CDR1 MNHEY and CDR2 SVGAGI. The CDR3 runs to 13 residues. Between the trimmed V and J ends, which lost 6 bases and 1 base, there was a span of 9 bases. The CDR3 loop reads CASSFRGNTEAFF. As DNA, the CDR3 is TGTGCCAGCAGCTTCCGGGGGAACACTGAAGCTTTCTTT.

The chain is built from TRBV11-2 and TRBJ2-1, with D possibly matching TRBD1 (5 bases). CDR3 length: 15 residues. Between the trimmed V and J ends, which lost 5 bases and 9 bases, there was a span of 20 bases. Germline V gene lookup returns CDR1 SGHAT and CDR2 FQNNGV. CDR3 protein: CASSPQGSRYIEQFF. The CDR3 DNA is TGTGCCAGCAGCCCGCAGGGCTCTAGGTATATTGAGCAGTTCTTC.

The rearrangement joins TRBV6-6 to TRBJ1-2, with a tentative D call TRBD1 (6 bases). The length of the CDR3 is 15 residues. V was shortened by 1 base and J by 8 bases, with 17 bases between the two germline ends. Germline assignment: CDR1 MNHNY and CDR2 SVGAGI (reference sequence). The chain's CDR3 is CASSYLGPRGEGYTF. The CDR3 DNA is TGTGCCAGCAGTTACTTAGGGCCCAGGGGCGAGGGCTACACCTTC.

This clone came up once. The chain combines TRBV6-6 with TRBJ1-1, with D perhaps matching TRBD1 (6 bases). The germline gives CDR1 MNHNY, CDR2 SVGAGI (reference sequence). The CDR3 has 13 residues. V dropped 2 bases and J dropped 7 bases, with 11 bases sitting between them. CDR3 sequence reads: CASSYGGGREAFF. Here the CDR3 DNA reads TGTGCCAGCAGTTACGGCGGGGGCCGTGAAGCTTTCTTT.

V gene TRBV7-9 combines with J gene TRBJ2-7; TRBD2 matches at 8 bases. The V segment lost 7 bases and the J segment 12 bases; nucleotides outside the gene matches: 11. The CDR3 is made up of 12 amino acids. Per the germline V gene, CDR1 is SEHNR and CDR2 is FQNEAQ (reference sequence). As DNA, the CDR3 is TGTGCCAGCACTTCCGGGGGGGGAGGTTGGTACTTC. It specifies CASTSGGGGWYF.

The chain is built from TRBV2 and TRBJ2-2; 12 bases are shared with TRBD2. Trimming at V came to 6 bases and at J to 5 bases, leaving 7 bases not matched to a gene. Per germline, CDR1 SNHLY and CDR2 FYNNEI. The CDR3 covers 16 residues. CDR3 DNA sequence: TGTGCCAGCAGGGGACGACTAGCGGGGGCAACCGGGGAGCTGTTTTTT. Amino acid sequence: CASRGRLAGATGELFF. The variable domain in full, completed from reference TRBV2 and TRBJ2-2, reads EPEVTQTPSHQVTQMGQEVILRCVPISNHLYFYWYRQILGQKVEFLVSFYNNEISEKSEIFDDQFSVERPDGSNFTLKIRSTKLEDSAMYFCASRGRLAGATGELFFGEGSRLTVL.

The genes are TRBV5-5 and TRBJ2-4; D gene ambiguous. The CDR3 runs 13 residues. V was trimmed by 4 bases and J by 7 bases, leaving 12 bases between them. Germline lookup yields CDR1 SGHKS and CDR2 YYEKEE (reference sequence). The DNA for the CDR3 is TGTGCCAGCAGCAGCCCGGGTAACAACATTCAGTACTTC. Residues: CASSSPGNNIQYF.

The chain links TRBV28 to TRBJ2-7, with TRBD1 as a possible D gene (5 bases). The CDR3 length is 17 residues. V lost 8 bases and J 4 bases, leaving 27 bases between the germline ends. Germline V lookup: CDR1 MDHEN, CDR2 SYDVKM. As DNA, the CDR3 is TGTGCCAGCCGCCCTTTAAGGACACCAGGCCTAGTTTACGAGCAGTACTTC. Translation: CASRPLRTPGLVYEQYF.

J is TRBJ2-2 and V is TRBV7-9, with 9 bases matching TRBD1. The CDR3 sequence is 16 residues long. J was trimmed by 5 bases and V by 8 bases; bases with no gene match: 12. Germline V gene sequence: CDR1 SEHNR, CDR2 FQNEAQ (reference sequence). The CDR3 coding sequence is TGTGCCAGCCACCCACAGGGGGCGCCACAGACCGGGGAGCTGTTTTTT. Protein sequence: CASHPQGAPQTGELFF.

V is TRBV6-1 and J is TRBJ1-4; D might be TRBD1 (5 bases). CDR1 and CDR2 (germline): MNHNS, SASEGT. The germline V and J ends were trimmed by 1 base and 1 base, with 7 bases remaining between them. This CDR3 contains 15 residues. The DNA for the CDR3 is TGTGCCAGCAGTGAAGGCCAGGGAACTAATGAAAAACTGTTTTTT. This sequence encodes CASSEGQGTNEKLFF.

This chain links TRBV6-5 with TRBJ2-7; D is perhaps TRBD2 (6 bases). The CDR3 is 14 amino acids. The ends were cut back, 6 bases at V and 6 bases at J, with 18 bases in the middle. CDR1 and CDR2 from the germline V gene are MNHEY and SVGAGI. The CDR3 spells CASRMTGAGGEQYF. As DNA, the CDR3 is TGTGCCAGCAGGATGACCGGGGCCGGGGGCGAGCAGTACTTC.

This clone is a singleton in its sample. The chain links TRBV11-2 to TRBJ1-1, with D tentatively TRBD1 (5 bases). The CDR3 extends over 16 amino acids. The V gene lost 6 bases and the J gene lost 4 bases, with 21 bases spanning the gap. CDR1 is SGHAT and CDR2 is FQNNGV in the germline V gene. CDR3 loop: CASSSSAPPQGTEAFF. The CDR3 bases are TGTGCCAGCAGTTCGTCCGCGCCCCCTCAGGGCACTGAAGCTTTCTTT.

The rearrangement links TRBV28 to TRBJ1-5; D is possibly TRBD1 (6 bases). The CDR3 is 14 residues long. V was cut by 5 bases and J by 2 bases, with 10 bases left in between. The germline V gene has CDR1 MDHEN and CDR2 SYDVKM. CDR3 nucleotide sequence: TGTGCCAGCAGTCAGGGGTCGGGCAATCAGCCCCAGCATTTT. This encodes CASSQGSGNQPQHF.

The chain couples TRBV27 to TRBJ2-1; no clear D gene. V was shortened by 4 bases and J by 12 bases, with 10 bases between the two germline ends. The CDR3 length is 11 residues. CDR1 is MNHEY and CDR2 is SMNVEV in the germline V gene (reference sequence). The CDR3 DNA is TGTGCCAGCAGTTCCCCGGGTCCGCAGTTCTTC. Amino acid sequence: CASSSPGPQFF.

There are a few counts of this clone. The rearrangement uses TRBV11-1 and TRBJ1-2; D is possibly TRBD1 (6 bases). The germline V gene has CDR1 SGHAT and CDR2 FQDESV (reference sequence). V was pared by 5 bases and J by 6 bases, with 10 bases between. This CDR3 region has 12 residues. CDR3 sequence reads: CASSLTGHGYTF. CDR3 coding DNA: TGTGCCAGCAGCCTTACAGGGCATGGCTACACCTTC.

The chain recombines TRBV2 with TRBJ2-1; TRBD1 is a possible D gene (5 bases). Germline lookup yields CDR1 SNHLY and CDR2 FYNNEI. The CDR3 covers 15 residues. Trimming left V 5 bases short and J 0 bases short, with 11 bases between. CDR3 DNA sequence: TGTGCCAGCAGTACTTATAGGGGCTCCTACAATGAGCAGTTCTTC. It translates to CASSTYRGSYNEQFF.

V gene TRBV5-5 combines with J gene TRBJ2-2; 11 bases are shared with TRBD1. Germline lookup yields CDR1 SGHKS and CDR2 YYEKEE (reference sequence). The length of the CDR3 is 16 residues. The V gene end was trimmed by 4 bases and the J gene end by 3 bases; junction bases not matched to a gene: 5. The DNA for the CDR3 is TGTGCCAGCAGCGACCGGGACAGGGGGTACACCGGGGAGCTGTTTTTT. This encodes CASSDRDRGYTGELFF.

The V gene is TRBV11-3, the J gene TRBJ2-1; TRBD2 aligns across 7 bases. The CDR3 covers 15 residues. Germline trimming cut 1 base from V and 9 bases from J; bases unmatched to any gene: 9. Germline-derived CDR1 and CDR2 are SGHNT and YENEEA. Here the CDR3 reads CASSLVGSSGGEQFF. The CDR3 coding sequence is TGTGCCAGCAGCTTAGTCGGGTCATCGGGGGGTGAGCAGTTCTTC.

This clone was detected only once. The CDR3 reads CASRLAGGYNEQFF. CDR3 DNA sequence: TGTGCCAGCAGGTTAGCGGGAGGGTACAATGAGCAGTTCTTC. The rearrangement uses TRBV28 and TRBJ2-1, with 11 bases matching TRBD2. CDR1 is MDHEN and CDR2 is SYDVKM in the germline V gene. This CDR3 contains 14 residues. V was pared by 6 bases and J by 4 bases, with 2 bases of the junction left unmatched.

J is TRBJ2-3 and V is TRBV9, with a tentative D call TRBD1 (5 bases). This CDR3 contains 15 residues. CDR1 is SGDLS, CDR2 YYNGEE, per germline. The germline V and J ends were trimmed by 1 base and 2 bases, with 11 bases remaining between them. The CDR3 loop reads CASSVTLGATDTQYF. CDR3 DNA sequence: TGTGCCAGCAGCGTAACCCTAGGGGCCACAGATACGCAGTATTTT.

V is TRBV15 and J is TRBJ2-7; TRBD2 might be the D (6 bases). The CDR3 is 16 residues long. Germline V CDR1 and CDR2: LNHNV, YYDKDF (reference sequence). V lost 0 bases to trimming and J lost 6 bases, with 18 bases between them. The CDR3 nucleotides are TGTGCCACCAGCAGAGATCGCGGGGCCCCTATTGGCGAGCAGTACTTC. It codes for CATSRDRGAPIGEQYF.

Note on this clone: The sample has other DNA sequences that encode this CDR3 too. The rearrangement joins TRBV5-1 to TRBJ2-6; D gene uncertain. Per the germline V gene, CDR1 is SGHRS and CDR2 is YFSETQ. There are 15 residues in the CDR3. V lost 0 bases to trimming and J lost 3 bases, with 7 bases between them. Written as DNA, the CDR3 is TGCGCCAGCAGCTTGGCGGGTAGTGGGGCCAACGTCCTGACTTTC. This encodes CASSLAGSGANVLTF.

The chain is built from TRBV2 and TRBJ2-5, with 12 bases aligning to TRBD2. This CDR3 contains 17 residues. Germline-derived CDR1 and CDR2 are SNHLY and FYNNEI. Trimming cost V 7 bases and J 2 bases; bases outside gene matches: 11. The chain's CDR3 is CASIRGGTSGLQETQYF. The CDR3 nucleotides read TGTGCCAGCATTAGGGGGGGGACTAGCGGGTTACAAGAGACCCAGTACTTC.